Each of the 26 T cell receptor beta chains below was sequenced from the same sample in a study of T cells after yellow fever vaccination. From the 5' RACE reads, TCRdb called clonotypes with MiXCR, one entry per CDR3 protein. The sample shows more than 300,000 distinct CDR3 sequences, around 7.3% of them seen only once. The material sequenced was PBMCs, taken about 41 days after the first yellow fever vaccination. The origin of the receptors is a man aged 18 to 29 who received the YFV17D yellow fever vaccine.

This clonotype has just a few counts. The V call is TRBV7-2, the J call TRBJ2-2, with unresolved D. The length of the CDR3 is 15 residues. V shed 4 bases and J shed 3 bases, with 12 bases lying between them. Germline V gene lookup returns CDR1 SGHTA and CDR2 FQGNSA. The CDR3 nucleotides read TGTGCCAGCAGCTGGGAACCGAGTGACACCGGGGAGCTGTTTTTT. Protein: CASSWEPSDTGELFF. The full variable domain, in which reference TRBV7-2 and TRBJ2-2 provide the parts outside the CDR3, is GAGVSQSPSNKVTEKGKDVELRCDPISGHTALYWYRQSLGQGLEFLIYFQGNSAPDKSGLPSDRFSAERTGGSVSTLTIQRTQQEDSAVYLCASSWEPSDTGELFFGEGSRLTVL.

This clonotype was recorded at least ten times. The CDR3 DNA sequence: TGTGCCACCAGCGACGGGGGGGTGTCCTACAATGAGCAGTTCTTC. Protein product: CATSDGGVSYNEQFF. This chain connects TRBV15 to TRBJ2-1, with 8 positions matching TRBD2. The V gene's germline CDR1 is LNHNV and CDR2 YYDKDF (reference sequence). The CDR3 covers 15 residues. The J segment lost 1 base and the V segment lost 5 bases, leaving 4 bases of the junction unmatched.

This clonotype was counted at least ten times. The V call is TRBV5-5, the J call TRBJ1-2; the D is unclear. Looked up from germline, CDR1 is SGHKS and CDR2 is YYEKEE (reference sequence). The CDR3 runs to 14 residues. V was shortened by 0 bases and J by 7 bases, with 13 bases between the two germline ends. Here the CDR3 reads CASSLDGNISGYTF. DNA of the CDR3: TGTGCCAGCAGCTTGGATGGCAATATCTCTGGCTACACCTTC.

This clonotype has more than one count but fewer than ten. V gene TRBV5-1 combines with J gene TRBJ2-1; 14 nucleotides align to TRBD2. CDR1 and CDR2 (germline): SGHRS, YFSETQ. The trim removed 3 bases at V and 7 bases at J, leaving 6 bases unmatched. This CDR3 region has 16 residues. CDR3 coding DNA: TGCGCCAGCAGCTCGACTAGCGGGGGGGCTTGGAATGAGCAGTTCTTC. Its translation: CASSSTSGGAWNEQFF.

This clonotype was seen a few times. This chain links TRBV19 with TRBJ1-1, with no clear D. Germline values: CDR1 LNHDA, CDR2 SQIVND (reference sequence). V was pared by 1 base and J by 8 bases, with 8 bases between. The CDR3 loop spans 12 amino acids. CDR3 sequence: CASSIVPSEAFF. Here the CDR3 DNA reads TGTGCCAGTAGTATAGTTCCCTCGGAAGCTTTCTTT.

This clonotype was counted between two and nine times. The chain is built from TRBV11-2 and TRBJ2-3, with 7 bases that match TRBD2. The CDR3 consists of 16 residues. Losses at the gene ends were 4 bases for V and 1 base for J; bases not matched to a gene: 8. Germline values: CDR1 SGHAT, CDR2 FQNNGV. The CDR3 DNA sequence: TGTGCCAGCAGCTCACCTGGGACTACACGCACAGATACGCAGTATTTT. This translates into CASSSPGTTRTDTQYF. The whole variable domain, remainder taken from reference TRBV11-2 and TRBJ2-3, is EAGVAQSPRYKIIEKRQSVAFWCNPISGHATLYWYQQILGQGPKLLIQFQNNGVVDDSQLPKDRFSAERLKGVDSTLKIQPAKLEDSAVYLCASSSPGTTRTDTQYFGPGTRLTVL.

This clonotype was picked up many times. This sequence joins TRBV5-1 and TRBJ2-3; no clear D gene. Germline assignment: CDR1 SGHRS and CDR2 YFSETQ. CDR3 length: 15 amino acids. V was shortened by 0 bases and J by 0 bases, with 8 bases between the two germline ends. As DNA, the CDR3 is TGCGCCAGCAGCTTGGCCCAAACAAGCACAGATACGCAGTATTTT. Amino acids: CASSLAQTSTDTQYF.

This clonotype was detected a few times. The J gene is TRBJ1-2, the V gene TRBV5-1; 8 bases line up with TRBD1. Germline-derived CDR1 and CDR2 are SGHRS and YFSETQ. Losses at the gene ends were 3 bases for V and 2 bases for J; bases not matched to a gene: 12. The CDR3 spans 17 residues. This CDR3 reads CASSSGTGAAYNYGYTF. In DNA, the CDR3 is TGCGCCAGCAGCTCTGGGACAGGAGCGGCTTACAACTATGGCTACACCTTC.

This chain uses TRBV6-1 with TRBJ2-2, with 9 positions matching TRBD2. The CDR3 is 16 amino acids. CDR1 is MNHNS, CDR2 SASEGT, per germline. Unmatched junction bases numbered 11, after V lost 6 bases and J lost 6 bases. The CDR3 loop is CASSLQRGVAPGELFF. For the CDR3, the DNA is TGTGCCAGCAGCCTTCAGCGGGGGGTCGCTCCCGGGGAGCTGTTTTTT.

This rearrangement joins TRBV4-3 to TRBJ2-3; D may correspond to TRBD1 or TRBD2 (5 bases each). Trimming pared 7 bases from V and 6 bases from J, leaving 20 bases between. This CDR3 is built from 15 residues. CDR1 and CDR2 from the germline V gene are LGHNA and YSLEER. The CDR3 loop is CASTNTGTIGDTQYF. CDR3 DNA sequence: TGCGCCAGCACCAACACCGGGACGATCGGGGATACGCAGTATTTT.

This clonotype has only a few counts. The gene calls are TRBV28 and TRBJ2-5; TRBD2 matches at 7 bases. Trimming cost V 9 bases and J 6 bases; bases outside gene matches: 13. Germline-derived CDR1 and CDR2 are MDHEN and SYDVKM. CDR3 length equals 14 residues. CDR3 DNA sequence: TGTGCCAGTGTACGGCGGGGGAATGCGAAGACCCAGTACTTC. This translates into CASVRRGNAKTQYF. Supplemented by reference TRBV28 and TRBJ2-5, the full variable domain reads DVKVTQSSRYLVKRTGEKVFLECVQDMDHENMFWYRQDPGLGLRLIYFSYDVKMKEKGDIPEGYSVSREKKERFSLILESASTNQTSMYLCASVRRGNAKTQYFGPGTRLLVL.

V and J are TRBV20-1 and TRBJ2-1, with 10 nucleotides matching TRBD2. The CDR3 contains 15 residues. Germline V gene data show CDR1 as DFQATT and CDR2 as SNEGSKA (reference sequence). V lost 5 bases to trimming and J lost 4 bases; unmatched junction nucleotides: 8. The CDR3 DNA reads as TGCAGTGCTCCCGTACCTAGCGGGGGTTACAATGAGCAGTTCTTC. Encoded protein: CSAPVPSGGYNEQFF.

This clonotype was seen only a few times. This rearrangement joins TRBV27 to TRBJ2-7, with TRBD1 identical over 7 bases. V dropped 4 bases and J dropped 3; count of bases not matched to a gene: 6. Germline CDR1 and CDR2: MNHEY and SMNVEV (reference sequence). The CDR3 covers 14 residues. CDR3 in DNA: TGTGCCAGCAGTTACGCAGGGGGAGTCTACGAGCAGTACTTC. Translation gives CASSYAGGVYEQYF.

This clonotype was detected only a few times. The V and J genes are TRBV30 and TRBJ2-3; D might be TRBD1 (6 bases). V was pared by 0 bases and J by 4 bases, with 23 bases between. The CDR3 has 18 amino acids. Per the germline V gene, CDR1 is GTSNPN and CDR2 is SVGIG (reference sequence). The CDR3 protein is CAWSVWGYRVKPADTQYF. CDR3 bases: TGTGCCTGGAGTGTATGGGGATACAGGGTGAAGCCTGCAGATACGCAGTATTTT.

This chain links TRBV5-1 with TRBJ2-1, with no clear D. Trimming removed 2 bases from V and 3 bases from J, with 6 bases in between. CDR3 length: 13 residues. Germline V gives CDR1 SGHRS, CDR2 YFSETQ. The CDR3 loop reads CASSFGYYNEQFF. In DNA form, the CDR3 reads TGCGCCAGCAGCTTCGGGTACTACAATGAGCAGTTCTTC.

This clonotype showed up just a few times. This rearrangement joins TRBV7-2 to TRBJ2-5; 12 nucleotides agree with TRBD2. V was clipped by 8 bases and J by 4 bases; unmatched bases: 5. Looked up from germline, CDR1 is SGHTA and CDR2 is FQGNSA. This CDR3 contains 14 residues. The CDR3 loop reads CASYPSGGAETQYF. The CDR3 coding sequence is TGTGCCAGCTACCCTAGCGGGGGGGCAGAGACCCAGTACTTC.

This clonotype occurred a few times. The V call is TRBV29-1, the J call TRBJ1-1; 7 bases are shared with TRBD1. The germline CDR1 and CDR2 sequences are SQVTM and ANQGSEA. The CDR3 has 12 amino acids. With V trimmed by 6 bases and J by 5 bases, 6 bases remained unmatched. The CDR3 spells CSVDRVLTEAFF. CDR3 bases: TGCAGCGTAGACAGGGTGTTGACTGAAGCTTTCTTT. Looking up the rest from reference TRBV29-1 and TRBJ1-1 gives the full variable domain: SAVISQKPSRDICQRGTSLTIQCQVDSQVTMMFWYRQQPGQSLTLIATANQGSEATYESGFVIDKFPISRPNLTFSTLTVSNMSPEDSSIYLCSVDRVLTEAFFGQGTRLTVV.

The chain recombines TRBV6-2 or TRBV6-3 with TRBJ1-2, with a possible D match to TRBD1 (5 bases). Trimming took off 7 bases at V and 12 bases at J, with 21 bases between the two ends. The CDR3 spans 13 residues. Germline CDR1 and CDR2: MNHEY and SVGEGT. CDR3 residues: CASNRPPGGSHTF. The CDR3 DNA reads TGTGCCAGCAATCGACCCCCGGGGGGATCCCACACCTTC.

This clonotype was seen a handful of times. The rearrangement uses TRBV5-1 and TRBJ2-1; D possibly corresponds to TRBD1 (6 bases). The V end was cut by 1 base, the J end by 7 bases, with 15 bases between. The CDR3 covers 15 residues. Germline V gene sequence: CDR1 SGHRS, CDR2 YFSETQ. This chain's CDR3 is CASSLMRGNINEQFF. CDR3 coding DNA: TGCGCCAGCAGCTTGATGAGGGGGAATATTAATGAGCAGTTCTTC. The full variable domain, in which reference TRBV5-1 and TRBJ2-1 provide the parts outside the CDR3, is KAGVTQTPRYLIKTRGQQVTLSCSPISGHRSVSWYQQTPGQGLQFLFEYFSETQRNKGNFPGRFSGRQFSNSRSEMNVSTLELGDSALYLCASSLMRGNINEQFFGPGTRLTVL.

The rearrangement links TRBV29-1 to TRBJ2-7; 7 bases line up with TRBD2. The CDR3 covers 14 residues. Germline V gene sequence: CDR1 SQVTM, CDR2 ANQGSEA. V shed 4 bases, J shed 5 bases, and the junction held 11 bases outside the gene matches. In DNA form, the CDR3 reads TGCAGCGTTGCGGGGGGTCGGGGAACGGACGAGCAGTACTTC. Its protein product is CSVAGGRGTDEQYF.

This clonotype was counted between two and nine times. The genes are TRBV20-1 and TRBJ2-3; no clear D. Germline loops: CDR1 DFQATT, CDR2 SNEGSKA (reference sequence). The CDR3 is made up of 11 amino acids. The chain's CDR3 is CSPTTTDTQYF. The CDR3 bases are TGCAGCCCGACAACCACAGATACGCAGTATTTT.

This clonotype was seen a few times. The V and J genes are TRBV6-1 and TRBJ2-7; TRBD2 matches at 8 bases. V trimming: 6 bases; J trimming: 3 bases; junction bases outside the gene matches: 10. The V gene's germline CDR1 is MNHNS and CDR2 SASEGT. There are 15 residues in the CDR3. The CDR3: CASSHAGGGFYEQYF. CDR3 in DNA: TGTGCCAGCAGCCACGCCGGGGGGGGATTCTACGAGCAGTACTTC.

The CDR3 bases are TGCGCCAGCAGCCTACGCCAGACAACCCTGGGCTCCTACGAGCAGTACTTC. Amino acid sequence: CASSLRQTTLGSYEQYF. V and J are TRBV4-3 and TRBJ2-7; D is uncertain. The CDR3 contains 17 residues. V lost 4 bases to trimming and J lost 0 bases, with 19 bases between them. Germline V lookup: CDR1 LGHNA, CDR2 YSLEER.

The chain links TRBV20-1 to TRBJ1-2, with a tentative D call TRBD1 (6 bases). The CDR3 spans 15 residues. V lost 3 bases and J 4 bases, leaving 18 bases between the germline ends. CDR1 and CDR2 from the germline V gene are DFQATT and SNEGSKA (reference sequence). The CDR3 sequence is CSASLRGARVYGYTF. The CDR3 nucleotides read TGCAGTGCTAGTCTGCGGGGGGCGCGGGTCTATGGCTACACCTTC.

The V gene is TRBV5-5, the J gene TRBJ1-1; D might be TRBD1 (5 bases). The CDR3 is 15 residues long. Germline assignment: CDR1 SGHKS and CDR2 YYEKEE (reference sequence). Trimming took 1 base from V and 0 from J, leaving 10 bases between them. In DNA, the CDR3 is TGTGCCAGCAGCTTGCAGGGCCACATGAACACTGAAGCTTTCTTT. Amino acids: CASSLQGHMNTEAFF.

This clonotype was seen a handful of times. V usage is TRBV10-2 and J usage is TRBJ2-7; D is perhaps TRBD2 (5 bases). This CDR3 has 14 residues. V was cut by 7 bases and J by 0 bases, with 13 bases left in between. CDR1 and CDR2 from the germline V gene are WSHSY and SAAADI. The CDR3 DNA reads TGCGCCAGCACAGGACTTGCAAGCTCCTACGAGCAGTACTTC. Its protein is CASTGLASSYEQYF.